The subject of this entry is one T cell receptor beta chain. These data come from a study of blood T cell repertoires in COVID-19. For the study at large: Samples of COVID-19 (acute and convalescent) were obtained from the United States, Italy and Spain. PBMCs, B-cell-depleted T cells, or T cells were the source of the cDNA or gDNA that made up the material.

Original processing methods: Amplifying reference gene primers gave estimates of nucleated cell counts. Some clones are missing from TCRdb's copy, which holds only in-frame ones; the method was immunoSEQ multiplex PCR. Clonal size and the V and J genes are those of that table, whereas D and trimming came from the DNA. Of tens of thousands of clones in the sample, approximately 86% were seen once. Per the germline V gene, CDR1 is SGDLS and CDR2 is YYNGEE. V lost 3 bases to trimming and J lost 3 bases; unmatched junction nucleotides: 6. This CDR3 is built from 15 residues. Sequencing was done on a sample of peripheral blood. This sequence joins TRBV9 and TRBJ2-1; TRBD2 matches at 7 bases. This TCR derives from a man in his 70s with acute or convalescent COVID-19. The CDR3 region is CASSAAGRDYNEQFF. The CDR3, as DNA: TGTGCCAGCAGCGCCGCGGGGAGGGACTACAATGAGCAGTTCTTC. Complete variable domain (other parts from reference TRBV9 and TRBJ2-1): DSGVTQTPKHLITATGQRVTLRCSPRSGDLSVYWYQQSLDQGLQFLIQYYNGEERAKGNILERFSAQQFPDLHSELNLSSLELGDSALYFCASSAAGRDYNEQFFGPGTRLTVL.